This TCR beta chain was recorded in a study of T cell repertoires in cytomegalovirus infection. Study at large: Matching HLA type and CMV infection were both indicated by public TCR beta signatures. Study-wide results and limits: The study identified carriers of CMV plus the relevant HLA from cumulative public TCR beta family frequency.

Comment on this clonotype: Its antigen is currently unknown.

MiXCR was run by TCRdb on the reads, yielding one entry per CDR3 protein. The sample contains about 770,000 distinct CDR3 sequences, 29% of which appear only once. In germline, CDR1 is DFQATT, CDR2 SNEGSKA (reference sequence). The CDR3 extends over 13 amino acids. The V and J ends lost 0 bases and 15 bases, in that order; junction bases with no gene match: 9. The chain couples TRBV20-1 to TRBJ2-1; 9 positions agree with TRBD2. Sequences were derived from cultured CD8+ T cells from PBMCs, sampled from culture after CMV antigen stimulation. The receptor was isolated from a human donor in good health (CMV status not recorded). Some clones in this sample may be carry-over from other donors' samples. CDR3 sequence: CSARERGGTLGFF. CDR3 sequence (DNA): TGCAGTGCTAGAGAGCGGGGGGGTACCCTAGGGTTCTTC.